This record looks at one T cell receptor beta chain sequence and its context. What it binds is not known. The source of the sample is a study of OX40 agonist ivuxolimab in advanced cancers. General study points: Low normalized T-cell clonal expansion also characterized some of the nonresponders.

CDR1 is SNHLY and CDR2 is FYNNEI in the germline V gene. The CDR3 covers 12 residues. The V end lost 2 bases, the J end lost 5 bases, and 6 bases lay between the germline ends. Measured with immunoSEQ multiplex PCR; TCRdb has only the in-frame clones, and not every one. The table shows 55,000 to 70,000 clones, with about 84% occurring only once. The J gene is TRBJ2-5, the V gene TRBV2; D gene uncertain. Specimen: CD4+ or CD8+ T cells sorted from blood, collected in a trial of the OX40 agonist ivuxolimab. This TCR was recovered from an adult with an advanced solid tumor such as melanoma, head and neck, liver or kidney cancer. DNA of the CDR3: TGTGCCAGCAGTGAAAACGTGGAGACCCAGTACTTC. As protein: CASSENVETQYF.